The 11 T cell receptor beta chains in this list originate from one sample, sequenced in a study of T-cell reconstitution after alpha-beta-depleted transplantation in children (dated by TCRdb to about 2016). Library preparation was by PCR. Sequenced on an Illumina HiSeq 2500. Molecular barcoding was employed in the preparation of TCR libraries, with unique molecular identifiers being used to normalize TCRbeta repertoire quantification. In TCRdb, the public reads were trimmed at Q25 with fastp and aligned with MiXCR, with productive beta chains retained. Every CDR3 protein is listed once, alongside the most common genes and DNA of its rows. The sample table shows 440,000 or so distinct CDR3 sequences, and roughly a tenth are seen once. The leading ten clones occupy roughly 5.5% of the sample. The sequenced sample was PBMCs from the stem cell graft donor, obtained from the stem cell graft. These TCRs come from a human donor who donated a stem cell graft to a child with acute myeloid leukemia.

The sample holds many counts of this clonotype. The V and J genes are TRBV7-9 and TRBJ2-5; possibly TRBD2 for D (5 bases). The V gene lost 6 bases and the J gene lost 3 bases, with 11 bases spanning the gap. The germline V gene has CDR1 SEHNR and CDR2 FQNEAQ (reference sequence). The CDR3 runs 13 residues. The CDR3 region is CASSYREEETQYF. DNA of the CDR3: TGTGCCAGCAGTTACCGGGAAGAAGAGACCCAGTACTTC.

The V gene is TRBV20-1, the J gene TRBJ2-1; D remains unclear. V lost 3 bases to trimming and J lost 5 bases, with 5 bases between them. The CDR3 spans 11 residues. CDR1 and CDR2 from the germline V gene are DFQATT and SNEGSKA (reference sequence). The CDR3 spells CSASNDNEQFF. For the CDR3, the DNA is TGCAGTGCTAGTAACGACAATGAGCAGTTCTTC.

The table lists this clonotype with many counts. The chain is built from TRBV5-1 and TRBJ1-4; tentative D call: TRBD1 (6 bases). This CDR3 is built from 15 residues. V was cut by 0 bases and J by 8 bases, with 14 bases left in between. The germline V gene encodes CDR1 SGHRS and CDR2 YFSETQ. The CDR3 reads CASSLEGGPWEKLFF. DNA of the CDR3: TGCGCCAGCAGCTTGGAGGGGGGGCCTTGGGAAAAACTGTTTTTT.

The rearrangement links TRBV24-1 to TRBJ2-1; D may be TRBD2 (6 bases). The CDR3 consists of 14 residues. Germline values: CDR1 KGHDR, CDR2 SFDVKD. Deletions cut 4 bases from V and 2 bases from J, with 8 bases between. The CDR3 bases are TGTGCCACCAGTGAAGGCGGGACCTACAATGAGCAGTTCTTC. As protein: CATSEGGTYNEQFF.

This clonotype showed up just a few times. The chain uses TRBV7-3 and TRBJ2-2; no reliable D call. The CDR3 is 14 amino acids. Germline-derived CDR1 and CDR2 are SGHTA and FQGTGA. V was shortened by 2 bases and J by 7 bases, with 11 bases between the two germline ends. The CDR3 here is CASSLAGRGGELFF. In DNA, the CDR3 is TGTGCCAGCAGCTTAGCTGGTCGAGGCGGGGAGCTGTTTTTT.

The chain employs TRBV28 and TRBJ1-6; the D gene is possibly TRBD1 (5 bases). The CDR3 loop spans 13 amino acids. Trimming pared 2 bases from V and 9 bases from J, leaving 8 bases between. Germline V CDR1 and CDR2: MDHEN, SYDVKM. Here the CDR3 reads CASSLRDASPLHF. CDR3 coding DNA: TGTGCCAGCAGTTTAAGGGACGCTTCACCCCTCCACTTT.

This clonotype was detected a few times. The rearrangement joins TRBV6-5 to TRBJ2-1, with a possible D match to TRBD2 (6 bases). CDR3 length: 16 residues. Germline lookup yields CDR1 MNHEY and CDR2 SVGAGI. Trimming took 4 bases from V and 0 from J, leaving 13 bases between them. CDR3 in DNA: TGTGCCAGCAGTTCGATCGGGGGAATCTCCTACAATGAGCAGTTCTTC. Translated, it gives CASSSIGGISYNEQFF.

The table lists this clonotype with a few counts. The rearrangement links TRBV7-2 to TRBJ2-7, with D tentatively TRBD1 or TRBD2 (6 bases each). The germline CDR1 and CDR2 sequences are SGHTA and FQGNSA. The germline V and J ends were trimmed by 5 bases and 5 bases, with 13 bases remaining between them. This CDR3 comprises 13 residues. The CDR3, as DNA: TGTGCCAGCAGCGAAGGTGGGGGGCACGAGCAGTACTTC. It yields the protein CASSEGGGHEQYF.

The rearrangement joins TRBV12-3 or TRBV12-4 to TRBJ2-3, with TRBD2 matching over 8 bases. This CDR3 spans 15 amino acids. The V gene end was trimmed by 6 bases and the J gene end by 6 bases; junction bases not matched to a gene: 11. DNA for the CDR3: TGTGCCAGCAGCCCCCTCTTTCGGGGGGGTGATACGCAGTATTTT. Translated, it gives CASSPLFRGGDTQYF.

There are a few counts of this clonotype. CDR3 region: CSAVDGSIEQYV. In nucleotides, the CDR3 is TGCAGTGCTGTAGATGGGTCCATCGAGCAGTACGTC. The chain links TRBV20-1 to TRBJ2-7, with D uncertain. The CDR3 has 12 residues. V shed 5 bases and J shed 6 bases, with 14 bases lying between them. Germline-derived CDR1 and CDR2 are DFQATT and SNEGSKA (reference sequence).

This clonotype was detected many times. J is TRBJ2-5 and V is TRBV7-2, with 12 bases that match TRBD2. The germline gives CDR1 SGHTA, CDR2 FQGNSA. The CDR3 runs to 17 residues. The trim removed 1 base at V and 2 bases at J, leaving 5 bases unmatched. DNA for the CDR3: TGTGCCAGCAGCTTAGTTGCTAGCGGGAGGGGGCAAGAGACCCAGTACTTC. Translation gives CASSLVASGRGQETQYF.